This TCR beta chain came from a study of T cells after yellow fever vaccination. Study overall: Low-cell-number fractions underwent preparation using SMART-Seq v4 Ultra Low Input.

Study results and caveats: Booster samples showed a return of most primary-vaccination clones (around 96% CD4, over 70% CD8).

TCRdb re-derived calls from the 5' RACE reads in MiXCR, one entry per CDR3 protein. The sample records around 590,000 distinct CDR3 sequences, more than 9% being singletons. With respect to this clonotype: The antigen remains undetermined.

The specimen was PBMCs, collected on the day of the yellow fever booster vaccination. The clonotype originates from a man aged 30 to 39 who received the YFV17D yellow fever vaccine.

CDR3 amino acids: CASSLWSGNSNQPQHF. The CDR3 bases are TGCGCCAGCAGCTTGTGGTCAGGCAATAGCAATCAGCCCCAGCATTTT. J is TRBJ1-5 and V is TRBV5-1; D not resolved. The CDR3 has 16 amino acids. V was shortened by 1 base and J by 0 bases, with 11 bases between the two germline ends. Per germline, CDR1 SGHRS and CDR2 YFSETQ.